The 31 T cell receptor beta chains presented below share a single source sample, sequenced in a study of T-cell memory formation after mild COVID-19. TCRdb redid the calling of the 5' RACE reads with MiXCR, one entry per CDR3 protein. The table shows approximately 200,000 distinct CDR3 sequences, with under 20% occurring only once. Sequencing was carried out using PBMCs or a T cell subset sorted from them (not recorded which). Receptor source: an adult woman who had mild COVID-19 (a few samples of this study predate the infection). Cell type and time point are not known.

V gene TRBV7-3 combines with J gene TRBJ2-5, with a weak D call TRBD1 (5 bases). Trimming shortened V by 4 bases and J by 4 bases, and 10 bases separated the two germline ends. Germline values: CDR1 SGHTA, CDR2 FQGTGA. The CDR3 totals 13 residues. The CDR3 sequence is CASSSPGSETQYF. As DNA, the CDR3 is TGTGCCAGCAGCTCCCCAGGGTCAGAGACCCAGTACTTC. Full variable domain (remainder filled in from reference TRBV7-3 and TRBJ2-5): GAGVSQTPSNKVTEKGKYVELRCDPISGHTALYWYRQSLGQGPEFLIYFQGTGAADDSGLPNDRFFAVRPEGSVSTLKIQRTERGDSAVYLCASSSPGSETQYFGPGTRLLVL.

The chain employs TRBV6-2 or TRBV6-3 and TRBJ2-1; weak D call: TRBD2 (6 bases). Trimming took off 10 bases at V and 0 bases at J, with 10 bases between the two ends. The CDR3 totals 13 residues. Germline CDR1 MNHEY, CDR2 SVGEGT. The CDR3 sequence is CAIRESSYNEQFF. As DNA, the CDR3 is TGTGCCATACGGGAGAGCTCCTACAATGAGCAGTTCTTC.

This clonotype was counted between two and nine times. V usage is TRBV6-1 and J usage is TRBJ1-2; TRBD1 might be the D (6 bases). The V and J ends lost 0 bases and 5 bases respectively, with 10 bases between them. The CDR3 is made up of 14 amino acids. CDR1 is MNHNS, CDR2 SASEGT, per germline. CDR3 coding DNA: TGTGCCAGCAGTGAAGCATGGGGGCGATATGGCTACACCTTC. This sequence encodes CASSEAWGRYGYTF.

V and J are TRBV6-2 or TRBV6-3 and TRBJ1-1, with D maybe TRBD1 (5 bases). The length of the CDR3 is 15 residues. Germline V gene lookup returns CDR1 MNHEY and CDR2 SVGEGT. V was pared by 5 bases and J by 1 base, with 14 bases between. This chain's CDR3 is CASSPPGPRNTEAFF. The CDR3 DNA reads TGTGCCAGCAGTCCCCCGGGACCGAGGAACACTGAAGCTTTCTTT.

This clonotype has only a few counts. The chain links TRBV7-2 to TRBJ2-5, with D perhaps matching TRBD1 (6 bases). This CDR3 region has 13 residues. Germline V lookup: CDR1 SGHTA, CDR2 FQGNSA. Trimming left V 6 bases short and J 1 base short, with 9 bases between. For the CDR3, the DNA is TGTGCCAGCAGGTTGACAGGCCAAGAGACCCAGTACTTC. This sequence encodes CASRLTGQETQYF.

This sequence joins TRBV20-1 and TRBJ1-5; 7 positions agree with TRBD1. The CDR3 has 15 residues. From germline, CDR1 is DFQATT and CDR2 SNEGSKA (reference sequence). V shed 0 bases and J 6 bases; nucleotides not matched to a gene: 8. The CDR3 spells CSARDIGRGSQPQHF. CDR3 coding DNA: TGCAGTGCTAGAGATATAGGCAGGGGGAGTCAGCCCCAGCATTTT.

This clonotype has just a few counts. This chain links TRBV7-2 with TRBJ1-6; D is perhaps TRBD1 (5 bases). The CDR3 totals 15 residues. Trimming shortened V by 1 base and J by 8 bases, and 12 bases separated the two germline ends. The germline V gene encodes CDR1 SGHTA and CDR2 FQGNSA. CDR3: CASSLVARAHSPLHF. Here the CDR3 DNA reads TGTGCCAGCAGCTTAGTGGCCAGGGCCCATTCACCCCTCCACTTT. The full variable domain, with the rest looked up from reference TRBV7-2 and TRBJ1-6, is GAGVSQSPSNKVTEKGKDVELRCDPISGHTALYWYRQSLGQGLEFLIYFQGNSAPDKSGLPSDRFSAERTGGSVSTLTIQRTQQEDSAVYLCASSLVARAHSPLHFGNGTRLTVT.

The chain uses TRBV5-1 and TRBJ2-1, with a possible D match to TRBD2 (6 bases). Germline V CDR1 and CDR2: SGHRS, YFSETQ. Trimming pared 5 bases from V and 5 bases from J, leaving 17 bases between. This CDR3 has 15 residues. In DNA, the CDR3 is TGCGCCAGCAGTCCCAGCGGGCAAAGCCACAATGAGCAGTTCTTC. Amino acid sequence: CASSPSGQSHNEQFF.

The chain has TRBV12-3 or TRBV12-4 and TRBJ2-7; tentative D call: TRBD2 (6 bases). The germline V and J ends were trimmed by 3 bases and 4 bases, with 16 bases remaining between them. CDR3 size: 15 residues. The CDR3 DNA reads TGTGCCAGCAGTTTCCCCAGGAGGGCCATATACGAGCAGTACTTC. Translated: CASSFPRRAIYEQYF.

This clonotype was seen a few times. The chain carries TRBV7-2 and TRBJ2-3, with TRBD2 matching 7 bases. The CDR3 spans 15 residues. CDR1 is SGHTA, CDR2 FQGNSA, per germline. V shed 1 base, J shed 12 bases, and the junction held 13 bases outside the gene matches. The CDR3 DNA follows: TGTGCCAGCAGCTTAGTTGGTCGATACGGGGGGTTACAGTATTTT. Amino acid sequence: CASSLVGRYGGLQYF.

The chain is built from TRBV24-1 and TRBJ2-5; no firm D call. CDR3 length: 15 amino acids. V lost 7 bases and J 4 bases, leaving 18 bases between the germline ends. Germline CDR1 reads KGHDR; CDR2 reads SFDVKD. CDR3 nucleotides: TGTGCCACCAGCCTACCTGCAGGTTCCCGAGAGACCCAGTACTTC. As protein: CATSLPAGSRETQYF.

In its sample, this clonotype was seen a few times. The chain employs TRBV10-3 and TRBJ1-5; weak D call: TRBD1 (6 bases). V lost 4 bases and J 5 bases, leaving 21 bases between the germline ends. The CDR3 extends over 17 amino acids. Germline V lookup: CDR1 ENHRY, CDR2 SYGVKD. The CDR3, as DNA: TGTGCCATCAGTGGCATTGCGGGTGCGGGGGCCGATCAGCCCCAGCATTTT. It is translated as CAISGIAGAGADQPQHF.

This clonotype was detected only a few times. This chain connects TRBV12-3 or TRBV12-4 to TRBJ2-7, with 8 bases lining up with TRBD2. The CDR3 runs 15 residues. Trimming removed 6 bases from V and 1 base from J; junction bases left unmatched: 8. CDR3 coding DNA: TGTGCCAGCAGAGCGACTAGCGTCCTGTCCTACGAGCAGTACTTC. It codes for CASRATSVLSYEQYF.

The rearrangement uses TRBV6-5 and TRBJ2-1, with D perhaps given as TRBD1 or TRBD2 (5 bases each). Looked up from germline, CDR1 is MNHEY and CDR2 is SVGAGI. The V end was cut by 6 bases, the J end by 0 bases, with 15 bases between. The CDR3 has 16 amino acids. CDR3 DNA sequence: TGTGCCAGCAGGATTTCGGGACGCCTCTCCTACAATGAGCAGTTCTTC. This encodes CASRISGRLSYNEQFF.

This clonotype came up a few times. V is TRBV6-6 and J is TRBJ2-1; 15 bases map to TRBD2. Germline values: CDR1 MNHNY, CDR2 SVGAGI (reference sequence). Losses at the gene ends were 6 bases for V and 4 bases for J; bases not matched to a gene: 10. This CDR3 has 18 amino acids. In DNA, the CDR3 is TGTGCCAGCAGCCCCTGGACTAGCGGGAGGGAGGGATACAATGAGCAGTTCTTC. This sequence encodes CASSPWTSGREGYNEQFF.

This clonotype was recorded a few times. This chain uses TRBV5-1 with TRBJ2-3, with D possibly matching TRBD1 (6 bases). The ends were cut back, 4 bases at V and 0 bases at J, with 12 bases in the middle. The CDR3 has 15 amino acids. From germline, CDR1 is SGHRS and CDR2 YFSETQ. CDR3 protein: CASSEGQSSTDTQYF. CDR3 nucleotides: TGCGCCAGCAGCGAGGGACAATCTAGCACAGATACGCAGTATTTT.

The chain uses TRBV20-1 and TRBJ2-3; D is undetermined. CDR1 is DFQATT, CDR2 SNEGSKA, per germline (reference sequence). The CDR3 length is 11 residues. V was clipped by 4 bases and J by 6 bases, with 8 bases between them. The CDR3 DNA is TGCAGTGCTATACACGGGGATACGCAGTATTTT. Translation: CSAIHGDTQYF.

The chain carries TRBV12-3 or TRBV12-4 and TRBJ2-2; 10 bases are a match to TRBD2. With V trimmed by 3 bases and J by 8 bases, 12 bases remained unmatched. CDR3 length: 17 amino acids. The CDR3 DNA reads TGTGCCAGCAGTTTTCCGTTAAGACTAGCGGGTTTGGGGGAGCTGTTTTTT. Protein: CASSFPLRLAGLGELFF.

J is TRBJ2-7 and V is TRBV12-3 or TRBV12-4; 11 bases are shared with TRBD1. This CDR3 is 17 amino acids long. The V segment lost 3 bases and the J segment 5 bases; nucleotides outside the gene matches: 12. CDR3 protein: CASSFKAIRTGGNEQYF. The CDR3 DNA reads as TGTGCCAGCAGTTTTAAGGCAATCCGGACAGGGGGCAACGAGCAGTACTTC.

This chain joins TRBV5-1 and TRBJ1-1, with 11 nucleotides matching TRBD1. Losses at the gene ends were 0 bases for V and 10 bases for J; bases not matched to a gene: 11. The CDR3 sequence is 16 residues long. The germline gives CDR1 SGHRS, CDR2 YFSETQ. The CDR3 spells CASSLAEDRGLIGAFF. Here the CDR3 DNA reads TGCGCCAGCAGCTTGGCGGAGGACAGGGGGCTCATAGGAGCTTTCTTT. The entire variable domain, with the rest obtained from reference TRBV5-1 and TRBJ1-1, is as follows: KAGVTQTPRYLIKTRGQQVTLSCSPISGHRSVSWYQQTPGQGLQFLFEYFSETQRNKGNFPGRFSGRQFSNSRSEMNVSTLELGDSALYLCASSLAEDRGLIGAFFGQGTRLTVV.

This clonotype was recorded many times. The rearrangement uses TRBV12-3 or TRBV12-4 and TRBJ2-2; TRBD2 aligns across 11 bases. This CDR3 is 16 amino acids long. With V trimmed by 6 bases and J by 4 bases, 7 bases remained unmatched. DNA for the CDR3: TGTGCCAGCAGCTTGACTAGCGGGGTCCGCACCGGGGAGCTGTTTTTT. Translated, it gives CASSLTSGVRTGELFF.

Only a few counts were recorded for this clonotype. The rearrangement uses TRBV7-2 and TRBJ1-5; no firm D call. V was trimmed by 1 base and J by 4 bases, leaving 11 bases between them. This CDR3 contains 15 residues. The germline gives CDR1 SGHTA, CDR2 FQGNSA. CDR3 protein: CASSLGFTVNQPQHF. The DNA of the CDR3 is TGTGCCAGCAGCTTAGGATTTACGGTGAATCAGCCCCAGCATTTT.

This clonotype has more than one count but fewer than ten. The chain couples TRBV9 to TRBJ2-3; 7 bases fit TRBD1. Trimming cost V 4 bases and J 2 bases; bases outside gene matches: 13. This CDR3 is built from 17 residues. The germline gives CDR1 SGDLS, CDR2 YYNGEE. DNA of the CDR3: TGTGCCAGCAGCCTCTCAACCGGGACAGACTACACAGATACGCAGTATTTT. Protein: CASSLSTGTDYTDTQYF.

This clonotype was picked up a small number of times. The V gene is TRBV11-2, the J gene TRBJ2-1; weak D call: TRBD2 (5 bases). Trimming took 4 bases from V and 2 from J, leaving 18 bases between them. Germline CDR1 reads SGHAT; CDR2 reads FQNNGV. This CDR3 has 17 amino acids. CDR3 sequence (DNA): TGTGCCAGCAGCTCCACCCCCCTCCGGGGAACCTACAATGAGCAGTTCTTC. Its translation: CASSSTPLRGTYNEQFF. The full variable domain, in which reference TRBV11-2 and TRBJ2-1 provide the parts outside the CDR3, is EAGVAQSPRYKIIEKRQSVAFWCNPISGHATLYWYQQILGQGPKLLIQFQNNGVVDDSQLPKDRFSAERLKGVDSTLKIQPAKLEDSAVYLCASSSTPLRGTYNEQFFGPGTRLTVL.

In its sample, this clonotype was seen a few times. The J gene is TRBJ2-2, the V gene TRBV6-2 or TRBV6-3; 8 nucleotides align to TRBD2. Germline V lookup: CDR1 MNHEY, CDR2 SVGEGT. This CDR3 is 17 amino acids long. The V and J ends lost 2 bases and 6 bases, in that order; junction bases with no gene match: 11. CDR3: CASSYGVSGGISGELFF. As DNA, the CDR3 is TGTGCCAGCAGTTACGGCGTTTCGGGAGGGATTTCCGGGGAGCTGTTTTTT.

This clonotype was detected only a few times. The chain is built from TRBV30 and TRBJ1-6, with 7 bases aligning to TRBD1. The CDR3 covers 14 residues. The V segment lost 4 bases and the J segment 7 bases; nucleotides outside the gene matches: 7. Germline lookup yields CDR1 GTSNPN and CDR2 SVGIG (reference sequence). The CDR3 region has the DNA TGTGCCTGGACAGGGACAGCCTCCAATTCACCCCTCCACTTT. It specifies CAWTGTASNSPLHF.

This clonotype was seen a handful of times. This chain uses TRBV5-1 with TRBJ2-1, with unresolved D. V shed 2 bases and J shed 5 bases, with 11 bases lying between them. The CDR3 loop spans 14 amino acids. Germline CDR1 reads SGHRS; CDR2 reads YFSETQ. The chain's CDR3 is CASSFFQEHNEQFF. CDR3 DNA sequence: TGCGCCAGCAGCTTTTTCCAAGAACACAATGAGCAGTTCTTC.

The chain is built from TRBV19 and TRBJ2-3; 10 bases are a match to TRBD2. The V and J ends lost 4 bases and 5 bases, in that order; junction bases with no gene match: 9. Germline V gene lookup returns CDR1 LNHDA and CDR2 SQIVND (reference sequence). This CDR3 spans 16 amino acids. CDR3 residues: CASSKKLAGWGDTQYF. As DNA, the CDR3 is TGTGCCAGTAGTAAGAAACTAGCGGGGTGGGGAGATACGCAGTATTTT.

This clonotype occurred a few times. V gene TRBV7-2 combines with J gene TRBJ2-2, with D possibly matching TRBD1 (5 bases). CDR3 length: 12 residues. Trimming removed 7 bases at V and 6 bases at J, with 9 bases between. CDR1 is SGHTA and CDR2 is FQGNSA in the germline V gene. Written as DNA, the CDR3 is TGTGCCAGCACCCAGGGTCCCGGGGAGCTGTTTTTT. Its translation is CASTQGPGELFF.

This clonotype appeared a few times. This sequence joins TRBV5-1 and TRBJ2-2; the match to TRBD2 covers 11 bases. Germline lookup yields CDR1 SGHRS and CDR2 YFSETQ. The CDR3 is made up of 16 amino acids. With 4 bases clipped from V and 5 bases from J, the junction kept 7 bases outside the gene matches. The CDR3 is CASSLGLAGWTGELFF. CDR3 nucleotides: TGCGCCAGCAGCCTCGGACTAGCGGGCTGGACCGGGGAGCTGTTTTTT. The variable domain in full, completed from reference TRBV5-1 and TRBJ2-2, reads KAGVTQTPRYLIKTRGQQVTLSCSPISGHRSVSWYQQTPGQGLQFLFEYFSETQRNKGNFPGRFSGRQFSNSRSEMNVSTLELGDSALYLCASSLGLAGWTGELFFGEGSRLTVL.

J is TRBJ2-5 and V is TRBV7-9; perhaps TRBD2 as D (5 bases). Germline assignment: CDR1 SEHNR and CDR2 FQNEAQ (reference sequence). The CDR3 covers 14 residues. With 2 bases removed from V and 4 bases from J, the gap between germline ends came to 11 bases. The chain's CDR3 is CASSLLGVGETQYF. The CDR3 nucleotides are TGTGCCAGCAGCTTACTCGGGGTAGGAGAGACCCAGTACTTC.